This record looks at one T cell receptor beta chain sequence and its context. V lost 2 bases and J lost 5; bases outside the gene matches: 5. CDR1 is MGHRA and CDR2 is YSYEKL in the germline V gene. The CDR3 runs 14 residues. CDR3 and TCR beta VDJ profiling relied on genomic DNA as the template. A single record per CDR3 protein comes from TCRdb applying MiXCR to the reads. The sample contains a few hundred thousand distinct CDR3 sequences, about 50% of which appear only once. All sequencing subjects had displayed CD8+CD57+ cell expansion on flow cytometry. At the time of blood sampling, patients had not yet received any therapy. This sample is part of a study of CD8+CD57+ T cells in acquired aplastic anemia.

The origin of this receptor is a human donor with aplastic anemia. This chain links TRBV4-1 with TRBJ2-5, with 7 bases aligning to TRBD1. The sample comprised sorted CD4+, CD8+, or CD8+CD57+ T cells (not recorded which) from PBMCs. The CDR3 DNA sequence: TGCGCCAGCAGCCAACATGGGACAGCCGAGACCCAGTACTTC. It is translated as CASSQHGTAETQYF.